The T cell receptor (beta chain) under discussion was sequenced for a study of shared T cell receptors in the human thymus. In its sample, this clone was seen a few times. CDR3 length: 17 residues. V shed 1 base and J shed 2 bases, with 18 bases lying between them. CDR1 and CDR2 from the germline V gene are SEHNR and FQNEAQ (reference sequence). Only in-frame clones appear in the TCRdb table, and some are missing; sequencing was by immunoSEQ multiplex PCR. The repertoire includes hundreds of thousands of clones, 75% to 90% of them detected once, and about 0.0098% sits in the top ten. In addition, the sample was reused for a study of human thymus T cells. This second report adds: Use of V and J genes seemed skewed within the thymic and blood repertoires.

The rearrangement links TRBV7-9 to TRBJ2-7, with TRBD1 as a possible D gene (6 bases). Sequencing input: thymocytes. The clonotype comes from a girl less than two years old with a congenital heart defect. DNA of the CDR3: TGTGCCAGCAGCTTAGTCCCACAGGGACAACGAACCTACGAGCAGTACTTC. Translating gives CASSLVPQGQRTYEQYF.